The source of this TCR beta chain is a study of B cell selection in AIRE deficiency. Study-wide points: In TCRBV usage, CDR3 length and diversity, patient Tconv and Treg cells matched healthy donors. Only roughly 9% of approximately 3,700 shared Treg sequences were patient-specific; 31.6% healthy-specific. CDR3s were shorter in shared Treg sequences, reflecting few non-templated nucleotide insertions.

The regulatory T cell sort gate was CD4+CD25hiCD127low/negative. Healthy unrelated donors supplied the control samples. V lost 4 bases, J lost 7 bases, and 12 bases stayed unmatched. The CDR3 is 15 amino acids. The germline gives CDR1 SGHDT, CDR2 YYEEEE. For this clone: Its antigen is still unknown.

TCRdb's table, derived via immunoSEQ multiplex PCR, lists solely in-frame clones and lacks some. The table has 18,000 or so clones, under 95% seen once. The sample comprised CD4+CD25+ Tregs sorted from PBMCs. This sequence was found in a human donor in good health. J is TRBJ2-5 and V is TRBV5-6, with 8 bases matching TRBD2. CDR3 DNA: TGTGCCAGCAGCCCGATCGCTAGCGGGCCGGGGACCCAGTACTTC. Its translation is CASSPIASGPGTQYF.